This T cell receptor (beta chain) was sequenced during a study of T cell changes during pregnancy in multiple sclerosis. This clone came up a few times. TCRdb's copy holds only in-frame clones and misses some; the assay was immunoSEQ multiplex PCR. The sample holds tens of thousands of clones, nearly 95% seen once. Sequences were derived from CD4+ T cells from peripheral blood mononuclear cells, sampled after pregnancy. This receptor was identified in a female donor in good health, enrolled as a control in a pregnancy study.

CDR3: CASSPLPVPNSPLHF. CDR3 sequence (DNA): TGTGCCAGCAGTCCTCTTCCAGTACCCAATTCACCCCTCCACTTT. This chain connects TRBV6-5 to TRBJ1-6, with D unresolved. The CDR3 covers 15 residues. The germline V and J ends were trimmed by 5 bases and 7 bases, with 15 bases remaining between them. Per germline, CDR1 MNHEY and CDR2 SVGAGI.